The 21 T cell receptor beta chains given below trace back to one sample, sequenced in a study of blood T cell repertoires in COVID-19. The data were produced by immunoSEQ multiplex PCR, yet TCRdb's version contains in-frame clones alone and is incomplete. The sample contains some 220,000 clones, roughly 80% of which appear only once. Source material: peripheral blood. These receptors were taken from a woman in her twenties or thirties who had recovered from COVID-19.

The J gene is TRBJ2-2, the V gene TRBV28; 8 bases map to TRBD1. J gave up 0 bases and V 8 bases, and 5 bases lay outside the gene matches. Germline V CDR1 and CDR2: MDHEN, SYDVKM. The CDR3 spans 15 residues. DNA for the CDR3: TGTGCCAGCCGGGACAGGAGCTCGAACACCGGGGAGCTGTTTTTT. Translation: CASRDRSSNTGELFF.

The gene calls are TRBV4-1 and TRBJ1-1; D is ambiguous. V was pared by 5 bases and J by 1 base, with 23 bases between. The CDR3 has 18 residues. Germline V gene sequence: CDR1 MGHRA, CDR2 YSYEKL. DNA for the CDR3: TGCGCCAGCAGCATCCGCCCGACTGAGCCTACTTGGAACACTGAAGCTTTCTTT. Its protein is CASSIRPTEPTWNTEAFF.

The rearrangement links TRBV12-3 or TRBV12-4 to TRBJ2-7; a weak D match, TRBD1 (5 bases). The CDR3 extends over 13 amino acids. V dropped 3 bases and J dropped 0 bases, with 6 bases sitting between them. The CDR3 sequence: CASSFDSSYEQYF. Here the CDR3 DNA reads TGTGCCAGCAGTTTTGACAGCTCCTACGAGCAGTACTTC.

The chain uses TRBV19 and TRBJ1-1; possibly TRBD1 for D (5 bases). Germline CDR1 and CDR2: LNHDA and SQIVND (reference sequence). V shed 4 bases and J shed 1 base, with 10 bases lying between them. The CDR3 consists of 14 residues. In nucleotides, the CDR3 is TGTGCCAGTAGTACCGACAGAGCGAACACTGAAGCTTTCTTT. Translation: CASSTDRANTEAFF.

This clone was observed a few times. The chain couples TRBV11-2 to TRBJ1-2; perhaps TRBD1 as D (5 bases). Per germline, CDR1 SGHAT and CDR2 FQNNGV. CDR3 length: 17 residues. Deletions cut 5 bases from V and 5 bases from J, with 24 bases between. The CDR3 region is CASSPGDASLGGYGYTF. CDR3 nucleotides: TGTGCCAGCAGCCCGGGCGACGCAAGCCTCGGGGGTTATGGCTACACCTTC.

This clone was observed a single time. This chain connects TRBV6-5 to TRBJ1-4; D gene ambiguous. Per germline, CDR1 MNHEY and CDR2 SVGAGI. V lost 6 bases to trimming and J lost 4 bases, with 12 bases between them. The CDR3 is made up of 14 amino acids. CDR3 nucleotide sequence: TGTGCCAGCAGCCCGGGGAGTCTTAATGAAAAACTGTTTTTT. This sequence encodes CASSPGSLNEKLFF.

This chain uses TRBV7-9 with TRBJ1-2; D unclear. Germline V gives CDR1 SEHNR, CDR2 FQNEAQ (reference sequence). There are 16 residues in the CDR3. Trimming stripped 3 bases from V and 1 base from J, with 15 bases between. CDR3 in DNA: TGTGCCAGCAGCTTCTCCGGCACGGAGTTTAACTATGGCTACACCTTC. This sequence encodes CASSFSGTEFNYGYTF.

This clone came up many times. The J gene is TRBJ1-1, the V gene TRBV10-1; D gene ambiguous. Trimming removed 4 bases from V and 2 bases from J, with 11 bases in between. The CDR3 has 14 residues. The germline V gene has CDR1 WNHNN and CDR2 SYGVQD (reference sequence). The DNA for the CDR3 is TGCGCCAGCAGTGTAACAGCGGGAAACACTGAAGCTTTCTTT. This codes for CASSVTAGNTEAFF.

J is TRBJ2-1 and V is TRBV4-1; weak D call: TRBD1 (6 bases). With 2 bases removed from V and 7 bases from J, the gap between germline ends came to 18 bases. Germline CDR1 MGHRA, CDR2 YSYEKL. The CDR3 runs 16 residues. CDR3 bases: TGCGCCAGCAGCCAAAAGGGGGACGTAGGAAGGAATGAGCAGTTCTTC. It specifies CASSQKGDVGRNEQFF.

This chain links TRBV6-1 with TRBJ2-3; a weak D match, TRBD2 (6 bases). Trimming stripped 1 base from V and 2 bases from J, with 13 bases between. This CDR3 is 16 amino acids long. Germline-derived CDR1 and CDR2 are MNHNS and SASEGT. CDR3 in DNA: TGTGCCAGCAGTGAAGTAGGGACTGGGGACACAGATACGCAGTATTTT. Translated: CASSEVGTGDTDTQYF.

The chain employs TRBV19 and TRBJ2-7; possibly TRBD1 for D (6 bases). Trimming removed 9 bases at V and 3 bases at J, with 21 bases between. The germline V gene encodes CDR1 LNHDA and CDR2 SQIVND (reference sequence). This CDR3 is 15 amino acids long. The CDR3 DNA is TGTGCCAGCACGACGGGCCAGGGGACCTTCTACGAGCAGTACTTC. As protein: CASTTGQGTFYEQYF.

On this clone itself: This sample includes further DNA sequences coding for the same CDR3. The chain recombines TRBV9 with TRBJ2-1, with D maybe TRBD1 (5 bases). V dropped 0 bases and J dropped 5 bases, with 9 bases sitting between them. The germline V gene encodes CDR1 SGDLS and CDR2 YYNGEE. This CDR3 comprises 14 residues. The CDR3 here is CASSVVTGNNEQFF. CDR3 nucleotides: TGTGCCAGCAGCGTAGTCACAGGTAACAATGAGCAGTTCTTC.

This sequence joins TRBV19 and TRBJ1-1; D unclear. CDR1 and CDR2 from the germline V gene are LNHDA and SQIVND (reference sequence). The germline V and J ends were trimmed by 0 bases and 5 bases, with 13 bases remaining between them. CDR3 size: 15 residues. CDR3 nucleotides: TGTGCCAGTAGTATAGATGATCCGGGGTATACTGAAGCTTTCTTT. Its translation is CASSIDDPGYTEAFF.

DNA of the CDR3: TGTGCCAGCACCCGGGGACAGCCTGGCGTCGGGGCTTTCTTT. As protein: CASTRGQPGVGAFF. The chain combines TRBV5-5 with TRBJ1-1, with TRBD1 identical over 7 bases. Trimming removed 6 bases from V and 11 bases from J; junction bases left unmatched: 16. This CDR3 has 14 residues. Germline V gene sequence: CDR1 SGHKS, CDR2 YYEKEE (reference sequence).

This clone was detected only once. The chain recombines TRBV5-1 with TRBJ1-6; perhaps TRBD1 as D (5 bases). Germline values: CDR1 SGHRS, CDR2 YFSETQ. The CDR3 loop spans 15 amino acids. V was cut by 6 bases and J by 4 bases, with 14 bases left in between. In DNA form, the CDR3 reads TGCGCCAGCACCGCGTCAGCAGGGTATAATTCACCCCTCCACTTT. Translating it yields CASTASAGYNSPLHF.

This chain connects TRBV27 to TRBJ1-2; maybe TRBD1 (6 bases). The V gene lost 2 bases and the J gene lost 0 bases, with 16 bases spanning the gap. The CDR3 extends over 17 amino acids. Germline assignment: CDR1 MNHEY and CDR2 SMNVEV (reference sequence). The CDR3 loop is CASSLTGGAGSNYGYTF. For the CDR3, the DNA is TGTGCCAGCAGTTTAACGGGGGGGGCAGGGTCTAACTATGGCTACACCTTC.

The gene calls are TRBV7-8 and TRBJ2-1, with 9 bases identical to TRBD2. The germline V gene encodes CDR1 SGHVS and CDR2 FQNEAQ. The V and J ends lost 3 bases and 7 bases, in that order; junction bases with no gene match: 4. The CDR3 loop spans 14 amino acids. The CDR3 sequence is CASSLSGRLNEQFF. In DNA form, the CDR3 reads TGTGCCAGCAGCTTGAGCGGGAGGCTTAATGAGCAGTTCTTC.

This chain links TRBV11-2 with TRBJ2-7, with TRBD1 matching over 12 bases. This CDR3 region has 15 residues. The ends lost 5 bases at V and 5 bases at J; junction bases unmatched: 7. Per germline, CDR1 SGHAT and CDR2 FQNNGV. CDR3 nucleotide sequence: TGTGCCAGCAGCACCCCCGGGACAGGGGGCCACGAGCAGTACTTC. Its protein product is CASSTPGTGGHEQYF.

This clone has just a few counts. The gene calls are TRBV5-4 and TRBJ2-3; possible D gene TRBD2, 5 bases. Deletions cut 4 bases from V and 4 bases from J, with 13 bases between. CDR1 SGHNT and CDR2 YYREEE come from the germline V gene (reference sequence). This CDR3 has 14 amino acids. DNA for the CDR3: TGTGCCAGCAGCCCCGCCGGAGGAGCAGATACGCAGTATTTT. Translation: CASSPAGGADTQYF.

The chain is built from TRBV5-4 and TRBJ2-7, with D possibly being TRBD1 (5 bases). V was shortened by 4 bases and J by 3 bases, with 5 bases between the two germline ends. The CDR3 is 11 amino acids. Germline assignment: CDR1 SGHNT and CDR2 YYREEE (reference sequence). The CDR3 DNA is TGTGCCAGCAGCCAGGGCTACGAGCAGTACTTC. Its translation is CASSQGYEQYF.

V usage is TRBV21-1 and J usage is TRBJ2-7; TRBD2, the table's D call, lacks a check against the DNA. TRBV21-1 is a pseudogene segment. The CDR3 has 15 amino acids. CDR3 residues: CASSLWTSGFYEQYF. The DNA for the CDR3 is TGTGCCAGCAGCCTTTGGACTAGCGGCTTCTACGAGCAGTACTTC.